The 5 T cell receptor beta chains listed next were all sequenced from one sample in a study of CD4+ T cells in melanoma. The table came from immunoSEQ multiplex PCR; TCRdb's copy has only in-frame clones and leaves some out. The repertoire holds about 10,000 clones, with 65% as singletons. Sequencing was done on a sample of cells from a culture (not recorded whether cultured in vitro). These receptors were taken from a human donor with melanoma.

This clone was detected once. The chain is built from TRBV30 and TRBJ1-2, with D maybe TRBD1 (6 bases). CDR1 is GTSNPN, CDR2 SVGIG, per germline (reference sequence). This CDR3 is 13 amino acids long. Trimming cost V 3 bases and J 7 bases, with 15 bases left between them. Here the CDR3 reads CAWSRQEVGGYTF. The CDR3 bases are TGTGCCTGGAGCCGACAGGAGGTTGGTGGCTACACCTTC.

The V call is TRBV6-6, the J call TRBJ1-2; D gene unclear. The V gene lost 2 bases and the J gene lost 1 base, with 8 bases spanning the gap. The CDR3 runs 14 residues. Per germline, CDR1 MNHNY and CDR2 SVGAGI (reference sequence). This chain's CDR3 is CASSYKGINYGYTF. The CDR3 DNA follows: TGTGCCAGCAGTTACAAGGGCATTAACTATGGCTACACCTTC.

This rearrangement joins TRBV14 to TRBJ2-7; 8 nucleotides align to TRBD1. Trimming at V came to 3 bases and at J to 5 bases, leaving 6 bases not matched to a gene. This CDR3 contains 14 residues. In germline, CDR1 is SGHDN, CDR2 FVKESK. The CDR3, as DNA: TGTGCCAGCAGCCAGGACAGGGTTTTCGACGAGCAGTACTTC. Translation gives CASSQDRVFDEQYF.

The chain has TRBV7-3 and TRBJ2-3, with a possible D match to TRBD2 (6 bases). Germline loops: CDR1 SGHTA, CDR2 FQGTGA. The V and J ends lost 2 bases and 0 bases respectively, with 15 bases between them. This CDR3 comprises 17 residues. For the CDR3, the DNA is TGTGCCAGCAGCTTATTTTCGGGCGGGAAAAGCACAGATACGCAGTATTTT. Protein product: CASSLFSGGKSTDTQYF.

J is TRBJ2-1 and V is TRBV19; D is unclear. Germline V CDR1 and CDR2: LNHDA, SQIVND (reference sequence). The CDR3 runs 11 residues. V was cut by 5 bases and J by 11 bases, with 10 bases left in between. CDR3 region: CASSSRIKQFF. Here the CDR3 DNA reads TGTGCCAGTAGTTCCAGAATTAAGCAGTTCTTC.